These T cell receptor beta chains were read from a single sample in a study of vaccination effects on CD4 cells after COVID-19. Their specific antigens are unknown. The repertoire was sequenced with immunoSEQ multiplex PCR; TCRdb's copy has only in-frame clones and lacks some. The sample lists 20,000 to 30,000 clones, more than 65% seen once, with 8.2% in the top ten. The specimen was CD4+ T cells from PBMCs cultured with SARS-CoV-2 spike peptides, collected after COVID-19 vaccination. Receptors originate from a human donor who received a COVID-19 vaccine. Both conserved end residues are part of each CDR3. Fields, in order: clone size, D gene, V gene, J gene, CDR3 DNA, CDR3 protein. The D gene is left open where the match is weak. A clone size is listed for some rows: how often the clone was seen (once, few, many), or a class if it is expanded.

few	TRBD2	TRBV6-4	TRBJ2-3	TGTGCCAGCAGTGAGGGACTAGCCACAGATACGCAGTATTTT	CASSEGLATDTQYF
NA	TRBD1	TRBV10-1	TRBJ2-7	TGCGCCAGCGGGGACAGGGGCTACGAGCAGTACTTC	CASGDRGYEQYF
NA	NA	TRBV11-2	TRBJ1-6	TGTGCCAGCAGCCAAGACAGGAGGAGCTCCTATAATTCACCCCTCCACTTT	CASSQDRRSSYNSPLHF
few	NA	TRBV5-1	TRBJ1-1	TGCGCCAGCAGCTCCCGACAGGAAGCGGAGCAGTTCTTT	CASSSRQEAEQFF
few	TRBD1	TRBV7-2	TRBJ2-2	TGTGCCAGCAGCCCACAGACAGGGGGTACCGGGGAGCTGTTTTTT	CASSPQTGGTGELFF
NA	NA	TRBV7-6	TRBJ1-5	TGTGCCAGCAGCTTAATGTCAGGTCTAAATCAGCCCCAGCATTTT	CASSLMSGLNQPQHF
few	TRBD1	TRBV20-1	TRBJ1-3	TGCAGTGCTAGTAACGCAGACAGGGGGCAAGGAAACACCATATATTTT	CSASNADRGQGNTIYF
NA	NA	TRBV6-5	TRBJ1-1	TGTGCCAGCAGTTACTCGACTACGGGTAGGACTGAAGCTTTCTTT	CASSYSTTGRTEAFF
NA	NA	TRBV6-1	TRBJ2-3	TGTGCCAGCAGTGGCTACGCATCATACAGCACAGATACGCAGTATTTT	CASSGYASYSTDTQYF
NA	NA	TRBV4-1	TRBJ2-2	TGCGCCAGCAGCCATGACGGGTTTTTTGGTCCGGCGGAGCTGTTTTTT	CASSHDGFFGPAELFF
NA	NA	TRBV18	TRBJ2-1	TGTGCCAGCTCACCACTATTAGTTTATGAGCAGTTCTTC	CASSPLLVYEQFF
NA	TRBD1	TRBV10-3	TRBJ2-7	TGTGCCATCAGCGGACCGGGACAGGGAACCTACGAGCAGTACTTC	CAISGPGQGTYEQYF
NA	TRBD1	TRBV4-1	TRBJ1-2	TGCGCCAGCAGCCAAGATTACAGGGGGCAGGTCTATGGCTACACCTTC	CASSQDYRGQVYGYTF
NA	TRBD1	TRBV6-5	TRBJ1-3	TGTGCCAGCAGAGCCGACAGGGTGGCTGGAAACACCATATATTTT	CASRADRVAGNTIYF
NA	TRBD1	TRBV7-9	TRBJ1-2	TGTGCCAGCAGCCCGCCTCTCTCCAGGGGGGTCTATGGCTACACCTTC	CASSPPLSRGVYGYTF
few	TRBD2	TRBV12-5	TRBJ2-5	TGTGCTAGTGTACTAGGACTAGCGGGAGTGTCAGAGACCCAGTACTTC	CASVLGLAGVSETQYF
NA	NA	TRBV2	TRBJ1-6	TGTGCCAGCGGCAGGGGAATCATAAATCCCCTCCACTTT	CASGRGIINPLHF
few	TRBD1	TRBV27	TRBJ1-6	TGTGCCAGCAGTATAAACTTCGGACAGGGATATTCACCCCTCCACTTT	CASSINFGQGYSPLHF
once	TRBD2	TRBV25-1	TRBJ2-3	TGTGCCAGCAGTGACCCTAGCGGGGTAACAGATACGCAGTATTTT	CASSDPSGVTDTQYF
few	NA	TRBV6-5	TRBJ1-3	TGTGCCAGCAGTTACTCATCAGGGTCTGGAAACACCATATATTTT	CASSYSSGSGNTIYF
few	NA	TRBV6-6	TRBJ1-4	TGTGCCAGCCTGACGGGGGCGGATGAAAAACTGTTTTTT	CASLTGADEKLFF
NA	NA	TRBV6-5	TRBJ1-5	TGTGCCAGCAGAGCAGAGACCTATAGCAATCAGCCCCAGCATTTT	CASRAETYSNQPQHF
NA	NA	TRBV5-1	TRBJ2-3	TGCGCCAGCACCCCCGGACCCACAGATACGCAGTATTTT	CASTPGPTDTQYF
NA	TRBD1	TRBV6-4	TRBJ2-7	TGTGCCAGCAGTGAGGGGTCGGACAGGGTTCATCCCCCTTGCGAGCAGTACTTC	CASSEGSDRVHPPCEQYF